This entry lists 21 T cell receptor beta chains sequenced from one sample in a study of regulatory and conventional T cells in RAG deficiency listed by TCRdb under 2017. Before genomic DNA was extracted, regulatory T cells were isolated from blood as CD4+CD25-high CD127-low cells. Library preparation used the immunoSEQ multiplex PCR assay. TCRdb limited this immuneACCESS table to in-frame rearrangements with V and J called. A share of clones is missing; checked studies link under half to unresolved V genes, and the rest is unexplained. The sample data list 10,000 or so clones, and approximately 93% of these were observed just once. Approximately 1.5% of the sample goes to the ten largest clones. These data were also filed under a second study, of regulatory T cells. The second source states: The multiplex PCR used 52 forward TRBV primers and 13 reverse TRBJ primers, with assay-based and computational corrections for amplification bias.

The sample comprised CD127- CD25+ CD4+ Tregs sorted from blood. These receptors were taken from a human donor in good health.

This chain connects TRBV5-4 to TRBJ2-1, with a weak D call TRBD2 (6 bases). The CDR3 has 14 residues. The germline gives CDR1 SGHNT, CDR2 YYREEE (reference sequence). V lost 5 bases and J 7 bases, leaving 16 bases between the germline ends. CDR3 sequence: CASSRGSGLNEQFF. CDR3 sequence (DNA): TGTGCCAGCAGTCGGGGTAGCGGCCTGAATGAGCAGTTCTTC.

Here the CDR3 DNA reads TGCGCCAGCGCCGACAGGGTGGGAGGCTCTGGAAACACCATATATTTT. Its translation is CASADRVGGSGNTIYF. V and J are TRBV5-1 and TRBJ1-3; 7 positions agree with TRBD1. The CDR3 is 16 amino acids. The germline CDR1 and CDR2 sequences are SGHRS and YFSETQ. The trim removed 7 bases at V and 0 bases at J, leaving 10 bases unmatched.

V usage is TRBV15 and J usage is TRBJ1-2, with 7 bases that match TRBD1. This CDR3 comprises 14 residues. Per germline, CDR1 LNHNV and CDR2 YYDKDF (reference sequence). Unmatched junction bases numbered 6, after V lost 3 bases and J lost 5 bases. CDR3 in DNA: TGTGCCACCAGCAGTCGACAGGGTAATTATGGCTACACCTTC. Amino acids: CATSSRQGNYGYTF.

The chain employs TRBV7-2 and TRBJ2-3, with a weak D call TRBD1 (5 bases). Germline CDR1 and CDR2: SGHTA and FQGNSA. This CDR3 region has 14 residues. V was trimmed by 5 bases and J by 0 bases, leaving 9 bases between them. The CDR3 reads CASSPGHSTDTQYF. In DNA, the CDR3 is TGTGCCAGCAGCCCAGGACATAGCACAGATACGCAGTATTTT.

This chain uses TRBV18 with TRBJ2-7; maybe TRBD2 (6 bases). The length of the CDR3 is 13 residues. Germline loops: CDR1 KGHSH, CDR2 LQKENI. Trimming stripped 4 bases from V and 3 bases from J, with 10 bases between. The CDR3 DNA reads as TGTGCCAGCTCACGCCGGGACTTCTACGAGCAGTACTTC. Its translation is CASSRRDFYEQYF.

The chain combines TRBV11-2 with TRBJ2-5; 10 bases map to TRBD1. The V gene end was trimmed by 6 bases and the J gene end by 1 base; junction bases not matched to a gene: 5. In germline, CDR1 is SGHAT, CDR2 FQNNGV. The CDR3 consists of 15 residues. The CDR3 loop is CASRLDRGFQETQYF. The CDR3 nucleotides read TGTGCCAGCAGGCTGGACAGGGGGTTCCAAGAGACCCAGTACTTC.

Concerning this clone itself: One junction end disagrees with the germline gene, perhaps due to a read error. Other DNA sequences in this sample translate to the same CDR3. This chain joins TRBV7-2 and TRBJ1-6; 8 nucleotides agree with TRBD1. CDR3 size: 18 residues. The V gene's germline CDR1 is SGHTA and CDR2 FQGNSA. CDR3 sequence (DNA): TGTGCCAGCAGCCCTCGGCCGTTTTCAGGGGGCAATAATTCCCCCCTCCACTTT. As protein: CASSPRPFSGGNNSPLHF. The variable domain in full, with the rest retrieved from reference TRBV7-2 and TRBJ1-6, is GAGVSQSPSNKVTEKGKDVELRCDPISGHTALYWYRQSLGQGLEFLIYFQGNSAPDKSGLPSDRFSAERTGGSVSTLTIQRTQQEDSAVYLCASSPRPFSGGNNSPLHFGNGTRLTVT.

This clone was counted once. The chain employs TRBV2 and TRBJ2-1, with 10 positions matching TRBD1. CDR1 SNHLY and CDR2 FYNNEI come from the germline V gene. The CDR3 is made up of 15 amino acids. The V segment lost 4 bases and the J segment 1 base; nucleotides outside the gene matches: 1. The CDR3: CASSADRGSYNEQFF. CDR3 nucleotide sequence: TGTGCCAGCAGTGCGGACAGGGGGTCCTACAATGAGCAGTTCTTC. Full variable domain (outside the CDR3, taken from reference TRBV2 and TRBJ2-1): EPEVTQTPSHQVTQMGQEVILRCVPISNHLYFYWYRQILGQKVEFLVSFYNNEISEKSEIFDDQFSVERPDGSNFTLKIRSTKLEDSAMYFCASSADRGSYNEQFFGPGTRLTVL.

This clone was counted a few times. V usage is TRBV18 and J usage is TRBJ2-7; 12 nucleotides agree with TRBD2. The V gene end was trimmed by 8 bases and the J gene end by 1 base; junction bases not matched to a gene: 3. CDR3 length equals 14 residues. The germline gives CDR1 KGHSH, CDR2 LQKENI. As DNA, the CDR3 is TGTGCCAGCCAGACTAGCGGGGGTTCCTACGAGCAGTACTTC. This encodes CASQTSGGSYEQYF. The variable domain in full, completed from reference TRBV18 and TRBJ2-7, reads NAGVMQNPRHLVRRRGQEARLRCSPMKGHSHVYWYRQLPEEGLKFMVYLQKENIIDESGMPKERFSAEFPKEGPSILRIQQVVRGDSAAYFCASQTSGGSYEQYFGPGTRLTVT.

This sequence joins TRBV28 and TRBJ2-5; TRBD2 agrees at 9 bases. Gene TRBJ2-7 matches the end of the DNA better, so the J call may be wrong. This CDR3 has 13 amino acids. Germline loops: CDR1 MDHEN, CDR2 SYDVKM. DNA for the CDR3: TGTGCCAGCAGTTTAGCGGGGGGGTACGAGCAGTACTTC. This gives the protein CASSLAGGYEQYF.

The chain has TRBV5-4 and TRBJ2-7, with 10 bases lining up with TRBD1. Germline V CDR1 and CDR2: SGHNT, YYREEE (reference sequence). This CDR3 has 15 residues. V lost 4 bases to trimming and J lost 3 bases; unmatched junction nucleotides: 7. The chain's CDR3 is CASSPGTGALYEQYF. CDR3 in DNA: TGTGCCAGCAGCCCCGGGACAGGGGCCCTCTACGAGCAGTACTTC.

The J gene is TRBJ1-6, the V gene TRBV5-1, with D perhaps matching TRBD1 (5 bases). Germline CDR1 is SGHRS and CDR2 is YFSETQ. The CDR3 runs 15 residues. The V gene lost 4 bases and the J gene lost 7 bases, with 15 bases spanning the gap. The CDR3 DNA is TGCGCCAGCAGCCCACTGGACGGGGGGAATTCACCCCTCCACTTT. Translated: CASSPLDGGNSPLHF.

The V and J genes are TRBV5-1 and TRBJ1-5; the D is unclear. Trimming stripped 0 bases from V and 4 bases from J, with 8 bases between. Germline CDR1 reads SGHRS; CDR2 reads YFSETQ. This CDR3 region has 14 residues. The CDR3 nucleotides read TGCGCCAGCAGCTTGGCCGGAGGGAATCAGCCCCAGCATTTT. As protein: CASSLAGGNQPQHF.

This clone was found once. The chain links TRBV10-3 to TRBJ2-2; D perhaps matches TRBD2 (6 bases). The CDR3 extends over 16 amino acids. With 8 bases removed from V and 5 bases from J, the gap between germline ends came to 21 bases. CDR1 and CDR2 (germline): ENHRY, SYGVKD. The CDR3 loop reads CAIGIGRGSGTGELFF. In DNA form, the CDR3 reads TGTGCCATCGGCATCGGTCGGGGGTCTGGGACCGGGGAGCTGTTTTTT.

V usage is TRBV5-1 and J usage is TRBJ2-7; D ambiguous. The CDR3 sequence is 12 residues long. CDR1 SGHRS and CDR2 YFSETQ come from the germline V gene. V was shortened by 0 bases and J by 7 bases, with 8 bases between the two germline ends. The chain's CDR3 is CASSLGGVEQYF. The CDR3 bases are TGCGCCAGCAGCTTGGGCGGTGTAGAGCAGTACTTC. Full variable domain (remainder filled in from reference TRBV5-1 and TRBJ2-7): KAGVTQTPRYLIKTRGQQVTLSCSPISGHRSVSWYQQTPGQGLQFLFEYFSETQRNKGNFPGRFSGRQFSNSRSEMNVSTLELGDSALYLCASSLGGVEQYFGPGTRLTVT.

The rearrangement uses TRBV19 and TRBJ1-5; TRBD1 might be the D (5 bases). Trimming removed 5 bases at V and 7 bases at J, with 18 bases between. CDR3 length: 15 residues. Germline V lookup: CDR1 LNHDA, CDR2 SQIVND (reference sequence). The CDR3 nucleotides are TGTGCCAGTAGTCTCCGGGGGAATGTCGGCCAGCCCCAGCATTTT. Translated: CASSLRGNVGQPQHF.

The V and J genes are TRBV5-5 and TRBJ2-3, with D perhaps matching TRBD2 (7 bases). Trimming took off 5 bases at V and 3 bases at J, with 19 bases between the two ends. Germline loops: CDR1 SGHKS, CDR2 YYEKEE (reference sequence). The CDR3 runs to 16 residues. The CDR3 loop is CASSSGWGGGTDTQYF. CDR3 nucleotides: TGTGCCAGCAGTAGTGGGTGGGGAGGGGGAACAGATACGCAGTATTTT.

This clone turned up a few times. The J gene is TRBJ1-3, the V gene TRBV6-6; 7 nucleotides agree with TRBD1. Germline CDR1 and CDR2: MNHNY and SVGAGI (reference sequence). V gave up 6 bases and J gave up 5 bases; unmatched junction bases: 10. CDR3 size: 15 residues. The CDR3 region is CASSPTGDERNTIYF. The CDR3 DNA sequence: TGTGCCAGCAGCCCTACAGGGGACGAACGAAACACCATATATTTT.

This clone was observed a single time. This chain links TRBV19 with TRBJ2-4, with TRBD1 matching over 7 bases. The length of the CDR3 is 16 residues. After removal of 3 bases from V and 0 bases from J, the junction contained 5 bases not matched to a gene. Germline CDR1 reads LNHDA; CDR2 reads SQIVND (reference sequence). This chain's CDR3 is CASSMGDSLAKNIQYF. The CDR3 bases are TGTGCCAGTAGTATGGGGGACAGCTTAGCCAAAAACATTCAGTACTTC.

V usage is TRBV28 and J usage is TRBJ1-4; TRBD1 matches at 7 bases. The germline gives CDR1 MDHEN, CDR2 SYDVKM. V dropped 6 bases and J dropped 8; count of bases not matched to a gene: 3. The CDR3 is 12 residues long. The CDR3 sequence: CASSPGQEKLFF. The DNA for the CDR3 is TGTGCCAGCAGCCCGGGACAGGAAAAACTGTTTTTT.

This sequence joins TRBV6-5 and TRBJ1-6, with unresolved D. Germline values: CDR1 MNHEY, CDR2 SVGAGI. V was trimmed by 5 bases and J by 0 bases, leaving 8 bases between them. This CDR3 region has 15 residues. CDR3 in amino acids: CASSRRDSYNSPLHF. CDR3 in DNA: TGTGCCAGCAGTCGGCGGGACTCCTATAATTCACCCCTCCACTTT.